This T cell receptor (beta chain) was profiled in a study of control samples from healthy donors and cancer patients. This clone has only a few counts. Per the germline V gene, CDR1 is SGHRS and CDR2 is YFSETQ. J gave up 0 bases and V 4 bases, and 5 bases lay outside the gene matches. CDR3 length: 15 residues. Assay used: immunoSEQ multiplex PCR; TCRdb lists only in-frame clones, some missing. The data show about 84,000 clones, 84% seen once. The clonotype originates from a man aged 55 to 69 with head and neck cancer. Sequenced input: PBMCs. This chain uses TRBV5-1 with TRBJ2-3, with 7 bases lining up with TRBD1. CDR3 DNA: TGCGCCAGCAGCCCTGGACAGGAGAGCACAGATACGCAGTATTTT. Protein sequence: CASSPGQESTDTQYF.